The sample holds many counts of the clone carrying this T cell receptor beta chain. Its antigen remains unknown. It was with unique molecular identifiers that the TCRbeta library was prepared. TCRdb redid the calling of the PCR reads with MiXCR, one entry per CDR3 protein. Here the sample spans roughly 400,000 distinct CDR3 sequences, 43% being singletons. The sample is drawn from a study of T-cell reconstitution after alpha-beta-depleted transplantation in children. Study-wide findings and caveats: It was reported that alpha-beta T cells came from several hundred expanded graft clones (about two months after transplant). The main origin of T-cell counts and diversity one year after transplant was newly produced T cells. After transplant, high TCRbeta diversity at day 60 in some patients arose from surviving recipient T cells and thymic progenitors.

V shed 6 bases and J 1 base; nucleotides not matched to a gene: 12. The CDR3 consists of 17 residues. This receptor was identified in a girl aged 2-10 years with aplastic anemia, due to receive a stem cell transplant. Material: PBMCs, obtained before TCRalphabeta/CD19-depleted stem cell transplant. J is TRBJ1-2 and V is TRBV12-3 or TRBV12-4; 9 nucleotides match TRBD1. CDR3 in amino acids: CASRRDRENSFNYGYTF. The CDR3 DNA is TGTGCCAGCAGGCGGGACAGGGAGAACTCCTTTAACTATGGCTACACCTTC.